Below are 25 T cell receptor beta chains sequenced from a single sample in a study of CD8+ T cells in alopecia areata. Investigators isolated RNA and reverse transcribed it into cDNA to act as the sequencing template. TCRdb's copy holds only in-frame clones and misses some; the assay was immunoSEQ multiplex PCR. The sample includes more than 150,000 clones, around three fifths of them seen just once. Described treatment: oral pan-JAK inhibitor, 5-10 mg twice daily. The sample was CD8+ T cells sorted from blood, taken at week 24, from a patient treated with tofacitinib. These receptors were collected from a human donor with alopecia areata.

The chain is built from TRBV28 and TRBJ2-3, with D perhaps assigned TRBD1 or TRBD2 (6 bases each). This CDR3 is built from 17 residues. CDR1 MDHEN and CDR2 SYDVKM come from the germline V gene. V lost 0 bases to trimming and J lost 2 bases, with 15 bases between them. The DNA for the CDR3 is TGTGCCAGCAGTTTATGGCTAGCGACAGGACCCACAGATACGCAGTATTTT. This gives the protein CASSLWLATGPTDTQYF.

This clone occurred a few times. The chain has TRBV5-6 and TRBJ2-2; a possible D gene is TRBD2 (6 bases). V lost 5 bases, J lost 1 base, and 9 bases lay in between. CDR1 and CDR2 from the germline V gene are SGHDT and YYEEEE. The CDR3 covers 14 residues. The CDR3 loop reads CASSWGENTGELFF. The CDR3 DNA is TGTGCCAGCAGTTGGGGGGAGAACACCGGGGAGCTGTTTTTT.

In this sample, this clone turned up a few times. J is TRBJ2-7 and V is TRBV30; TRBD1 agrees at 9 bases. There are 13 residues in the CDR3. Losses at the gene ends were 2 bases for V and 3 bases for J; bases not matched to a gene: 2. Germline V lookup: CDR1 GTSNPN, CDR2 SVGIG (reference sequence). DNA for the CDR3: TGTGCCTGGAGTACGGGACAGGGCTACGAGCAGTACTTC. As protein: CAWSTGQGYEQYF.

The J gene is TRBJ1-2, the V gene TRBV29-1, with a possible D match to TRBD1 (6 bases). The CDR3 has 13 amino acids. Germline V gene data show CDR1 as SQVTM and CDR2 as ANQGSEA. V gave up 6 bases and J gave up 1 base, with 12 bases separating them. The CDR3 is CSVENRVNYGYTF. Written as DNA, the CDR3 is TGCAGCGTGGAGAACAGGGTTAACTATGGCTACACCTTC.

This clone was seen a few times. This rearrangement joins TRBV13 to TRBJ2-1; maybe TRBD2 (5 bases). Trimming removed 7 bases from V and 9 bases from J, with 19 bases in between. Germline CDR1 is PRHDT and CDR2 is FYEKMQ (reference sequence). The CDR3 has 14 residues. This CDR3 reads CASNPGEPASEQFF. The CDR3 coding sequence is TGTGCCAGCAATCCCGGGGAGCCCGCGAGTGAGCAGTTCTTC.

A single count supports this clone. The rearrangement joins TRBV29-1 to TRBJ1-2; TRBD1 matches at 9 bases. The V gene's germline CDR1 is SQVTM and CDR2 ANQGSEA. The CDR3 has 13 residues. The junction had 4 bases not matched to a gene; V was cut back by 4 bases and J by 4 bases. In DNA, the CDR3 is TGCAGCGTTGGGGACAGGGTAGGCTATGGCTACACCTTC. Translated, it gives CSVGDRVGYGYTF. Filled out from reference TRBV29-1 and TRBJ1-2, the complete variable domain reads SAVISQKPSRDICQRGTSLTIQCQVDSQVTMMFWYRQQPGQSLTLIATANQGSEATYESGFVIDKFPISRPNLTFSTLTVSNMSPEDSSIYLCSVGDRVGYGYTFGSGTRLTVV.

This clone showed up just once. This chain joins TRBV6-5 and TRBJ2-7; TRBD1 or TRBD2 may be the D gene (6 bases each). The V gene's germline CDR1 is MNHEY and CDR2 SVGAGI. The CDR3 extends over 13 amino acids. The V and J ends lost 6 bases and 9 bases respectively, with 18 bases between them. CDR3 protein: CASSEGGTSGQYF. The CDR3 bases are TGTGCCAGCAGCGAGGGGGGAACCTCTGGGCAGTACTTC.

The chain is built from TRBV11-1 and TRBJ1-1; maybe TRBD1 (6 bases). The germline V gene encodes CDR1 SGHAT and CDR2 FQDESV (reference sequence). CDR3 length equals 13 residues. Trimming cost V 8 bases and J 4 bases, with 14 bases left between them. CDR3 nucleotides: TGTGCCAGCGGTATGGGGGCGCCCACTGAAGCTTTCTTT. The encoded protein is CASGMGAPTEAFF.

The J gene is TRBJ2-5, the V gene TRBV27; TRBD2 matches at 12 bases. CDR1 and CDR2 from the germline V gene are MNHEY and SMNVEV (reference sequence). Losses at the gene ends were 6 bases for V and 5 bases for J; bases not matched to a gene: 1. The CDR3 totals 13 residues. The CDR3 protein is CASSGLAGETQYF. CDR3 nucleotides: TGTGCCAGCAGCGGACTAGCGGGGGAGACCCAGTACTTC.

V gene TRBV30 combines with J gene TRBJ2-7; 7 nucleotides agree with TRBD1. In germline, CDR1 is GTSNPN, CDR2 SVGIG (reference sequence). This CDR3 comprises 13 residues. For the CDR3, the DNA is TGTGCACTTAGCCGGGACAGAGCCTACGAGCAGTACTTC. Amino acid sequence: CALSRDRAYEQYF.

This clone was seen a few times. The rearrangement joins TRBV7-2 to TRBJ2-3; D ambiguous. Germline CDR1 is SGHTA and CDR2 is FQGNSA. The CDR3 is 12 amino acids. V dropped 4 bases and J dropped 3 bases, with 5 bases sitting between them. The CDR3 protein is CASSSGTDTQYF. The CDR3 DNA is TGTGCCAGCAGCTCAGGAACAGATACGCAGTATTTT. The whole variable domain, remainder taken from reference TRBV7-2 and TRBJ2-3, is GAGVSQSPSNKVTEKGKDVELRCDPISGHTALYWYRQSLGQGLEFLIYFQGNSAPDKSGLPSDRFSAERTGGSVSTLTIQRTQQEDSAVYLCASSSGTDTQYFGPGTRLTVL.

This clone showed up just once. CDR3 protein: CASSSSTGSYEQYF. CDR3 in DNA: TGTGCCAGCAGCTCCTCAACAGGGTCCTACGAGCAGTACTTC. The chain is built from TRBV7-8 and TRBJ2-7; TRBD1 might be the D (6 bases). V dropped 4 bases and J dropped 1 base, with 11 bases sitting between them. CDR1 and CDR2 (germline): SGHVS, FQNEAQ. The CDR3 is 14 residues long.

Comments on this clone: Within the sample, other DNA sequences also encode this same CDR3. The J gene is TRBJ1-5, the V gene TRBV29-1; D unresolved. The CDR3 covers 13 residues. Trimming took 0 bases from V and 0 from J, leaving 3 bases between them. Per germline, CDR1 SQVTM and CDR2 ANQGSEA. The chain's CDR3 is CSVEEGSNQPQHF. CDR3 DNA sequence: TGCAGCGTTGAAGAGGGTAGCAATCAGCCCCAGCATTTT.

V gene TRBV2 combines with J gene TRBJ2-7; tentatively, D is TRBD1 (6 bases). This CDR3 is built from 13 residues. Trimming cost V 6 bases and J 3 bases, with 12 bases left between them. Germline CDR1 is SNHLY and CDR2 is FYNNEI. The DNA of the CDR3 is TGTGCCAGCAGCGACCGACAGGTCTACGAGCAGTACTTC. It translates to CASSDRQVYEQYF.

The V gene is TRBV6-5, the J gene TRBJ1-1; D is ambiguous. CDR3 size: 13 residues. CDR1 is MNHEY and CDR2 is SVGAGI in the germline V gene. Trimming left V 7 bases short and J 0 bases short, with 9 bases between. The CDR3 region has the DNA TGTGCCAGCACCAAGGGCGTGAACACTGAAGCTTTCTTT. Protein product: CASTKGVNTEAFF.

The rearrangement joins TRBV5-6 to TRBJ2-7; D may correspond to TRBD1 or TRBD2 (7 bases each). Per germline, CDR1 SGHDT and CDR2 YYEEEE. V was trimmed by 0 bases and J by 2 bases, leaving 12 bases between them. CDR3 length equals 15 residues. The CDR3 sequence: CASSLGQGGTYEQYF. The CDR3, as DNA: TGTGCCAGCAGCTTGGGACAGGGAGGGACCTACGAGCAGTACTTC.

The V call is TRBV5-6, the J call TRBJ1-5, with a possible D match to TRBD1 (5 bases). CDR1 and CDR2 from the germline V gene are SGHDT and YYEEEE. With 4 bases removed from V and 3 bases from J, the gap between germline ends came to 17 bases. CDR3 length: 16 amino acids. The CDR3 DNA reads TGTGCCAGCAGCCTCGGGGGACGGGCCCCCAATCAGCCCCAGCATTTT. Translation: CASSLGGRAPNQPQHF.

The CDR3 DNA is TGTGCCAGCAGCTTAAAAACAGGGAACAAAAACATTCAGTACTTC. Translation: CASSLKTGNKNIQYF. This chain connects TRBV7-9 to TRBJ2-4; weak D call: TRBD1 (6 bases). Germline V gene lookup returns CDR1 SEHNR and CDR2 FQNEAQ (reference sequence). Trimming stripped 2 bases from V and 3 bases from J, with 11 bases between. The CDR3 contains 15 residues.

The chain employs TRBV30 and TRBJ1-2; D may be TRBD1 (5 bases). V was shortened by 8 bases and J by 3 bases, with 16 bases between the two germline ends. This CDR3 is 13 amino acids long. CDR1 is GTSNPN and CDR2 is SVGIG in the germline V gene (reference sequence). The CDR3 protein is CALGPAPYYGYTF. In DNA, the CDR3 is TGTGCCCTGGGGCCGGCCCCATACTATGGCTACACCTTC.

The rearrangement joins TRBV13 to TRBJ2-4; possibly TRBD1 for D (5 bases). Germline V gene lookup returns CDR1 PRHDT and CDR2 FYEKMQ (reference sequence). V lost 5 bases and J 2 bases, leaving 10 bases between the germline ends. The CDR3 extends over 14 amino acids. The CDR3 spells CASSGRQSKNIQYF. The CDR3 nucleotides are TGTGCCAGCAGCGGACGACAGTCCAAAAACATTCAGTACTTC.

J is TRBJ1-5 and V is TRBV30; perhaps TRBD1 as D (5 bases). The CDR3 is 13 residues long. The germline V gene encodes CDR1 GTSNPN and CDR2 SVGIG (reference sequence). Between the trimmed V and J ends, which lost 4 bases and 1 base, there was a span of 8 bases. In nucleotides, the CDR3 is TGTGCCTGGAATGGGGGGAGCAATCAGCCCCAGCATTTT. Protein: CAWNGGSNQPQHF.

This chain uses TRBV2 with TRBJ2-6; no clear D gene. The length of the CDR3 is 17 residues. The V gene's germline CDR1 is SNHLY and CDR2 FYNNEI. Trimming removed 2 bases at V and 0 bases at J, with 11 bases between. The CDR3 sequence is CASSEQRVLSGANVLTF. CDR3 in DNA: TGTGCCAGCAGTGAACAACGGGTACTCTCTGGGGCCAACGTCCTGACTTTC.

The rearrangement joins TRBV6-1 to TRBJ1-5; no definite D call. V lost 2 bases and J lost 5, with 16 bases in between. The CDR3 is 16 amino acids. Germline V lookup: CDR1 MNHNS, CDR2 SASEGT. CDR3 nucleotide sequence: TGTGCCAGCAGTGAACCGTGGGCAGACGGGGATCAGCCCCAGCATTTT. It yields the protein CASSEPWADGDQPQHF.

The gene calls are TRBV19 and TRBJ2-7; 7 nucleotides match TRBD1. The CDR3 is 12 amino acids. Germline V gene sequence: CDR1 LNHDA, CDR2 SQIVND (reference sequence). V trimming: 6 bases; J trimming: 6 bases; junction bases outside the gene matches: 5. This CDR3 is CASSPTGTEQYF. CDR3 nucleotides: TGTGCCAGTAGCCCGACAGGGACCGAGCAGTACTTC. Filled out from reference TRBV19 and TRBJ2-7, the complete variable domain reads DGGITQSPKYLFRKEGQNVTLSCEQNLNHDAMYWYRQDPGQGLRLIYYSQIVNDFQKGDIAEGYSVSREKKESFPLTVTSAQKNPTAFYLCASSPTGTEQYFGPGTRLTVT.

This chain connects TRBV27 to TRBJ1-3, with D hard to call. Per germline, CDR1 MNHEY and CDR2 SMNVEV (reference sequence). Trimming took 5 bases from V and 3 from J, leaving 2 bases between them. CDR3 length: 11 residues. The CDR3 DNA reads TGTGCCAGCAGTAGTGGAAACACCATATATTTT. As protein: CASSSGNTIYF.